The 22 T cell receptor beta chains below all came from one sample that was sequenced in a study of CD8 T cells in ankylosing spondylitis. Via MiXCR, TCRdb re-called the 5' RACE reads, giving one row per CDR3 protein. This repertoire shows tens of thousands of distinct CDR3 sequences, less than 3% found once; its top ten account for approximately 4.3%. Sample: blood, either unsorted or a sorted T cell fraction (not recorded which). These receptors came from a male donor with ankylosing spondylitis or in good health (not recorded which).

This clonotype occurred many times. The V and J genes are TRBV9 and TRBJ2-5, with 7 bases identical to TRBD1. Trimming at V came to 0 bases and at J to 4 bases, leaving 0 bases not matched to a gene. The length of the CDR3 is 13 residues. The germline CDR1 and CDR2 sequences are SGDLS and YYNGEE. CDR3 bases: TGTGCCAGCAGCGTAGGGGACAGAGAGACCCAGTACTTC. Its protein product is CASSVGDRETQYF.

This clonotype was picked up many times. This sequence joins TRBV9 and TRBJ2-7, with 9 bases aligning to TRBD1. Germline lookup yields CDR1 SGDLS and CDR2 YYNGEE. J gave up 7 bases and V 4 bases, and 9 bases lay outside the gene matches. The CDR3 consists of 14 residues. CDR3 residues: CASSPQQGAGEQYF. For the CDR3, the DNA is TGTGCCAGCAGCCCTCAACAGGGGGCGGGAGAGCAGTACTTC.

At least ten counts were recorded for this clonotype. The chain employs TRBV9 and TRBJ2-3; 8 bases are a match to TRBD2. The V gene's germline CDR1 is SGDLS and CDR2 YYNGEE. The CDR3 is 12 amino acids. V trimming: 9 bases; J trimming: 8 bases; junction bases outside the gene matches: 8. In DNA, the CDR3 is TGTGCCACAGGGACGGGAGGGACTACGCAGTATTTT. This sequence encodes CATGTGGTTQYF.

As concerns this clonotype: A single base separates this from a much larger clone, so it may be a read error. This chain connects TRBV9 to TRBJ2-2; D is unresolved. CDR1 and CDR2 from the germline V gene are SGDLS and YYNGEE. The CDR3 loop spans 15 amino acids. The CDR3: CASSLAPGETEELFF. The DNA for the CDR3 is TGTGCCAGCAGCTTGGCCCCCGGAGAAACCGAGGAGCTGTTTTTT.

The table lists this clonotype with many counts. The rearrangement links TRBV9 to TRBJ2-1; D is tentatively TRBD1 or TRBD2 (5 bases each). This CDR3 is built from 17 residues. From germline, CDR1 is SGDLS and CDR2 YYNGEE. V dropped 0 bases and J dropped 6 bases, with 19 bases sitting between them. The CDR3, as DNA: TGTGCCAGCAGCGTAGCGCTTGGGGGTTCCCCTTCCAATGAGCAGTTCTTC. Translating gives CASSVALGGSPSNEQFF.

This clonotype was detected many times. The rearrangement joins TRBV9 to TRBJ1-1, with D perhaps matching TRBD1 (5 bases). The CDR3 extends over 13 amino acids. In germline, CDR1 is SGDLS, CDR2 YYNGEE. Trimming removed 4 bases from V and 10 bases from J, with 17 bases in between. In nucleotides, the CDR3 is TGTGCCAGCAGCCCCTTCCTTTCGGGGGGAGCTTTCTTT. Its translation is CASSPFLSGGAFF.

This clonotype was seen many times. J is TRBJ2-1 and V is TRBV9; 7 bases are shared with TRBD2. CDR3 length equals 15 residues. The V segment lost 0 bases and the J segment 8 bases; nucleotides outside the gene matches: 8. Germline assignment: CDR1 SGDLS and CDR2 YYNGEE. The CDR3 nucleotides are TGTGCCAGCAGCGTAGCGGGAGGTACAATCTATGAGCAGTTCTTC. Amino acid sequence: CASSVAGGTIYEQFF.

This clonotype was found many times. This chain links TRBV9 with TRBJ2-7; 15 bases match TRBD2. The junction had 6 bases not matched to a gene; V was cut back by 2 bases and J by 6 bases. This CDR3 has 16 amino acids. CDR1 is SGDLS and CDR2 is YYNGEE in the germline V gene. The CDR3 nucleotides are TGTGCCAGCAGCGTTAGTGGGGGACTAGCGGGAGGCGAGCAGTACTTC. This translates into CASSVSGGLAGGEQYF.

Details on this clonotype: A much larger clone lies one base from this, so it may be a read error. The CDR3 sequence is CASSPLTEYYNEQFF. The CDR3 region has the DNA TGTGCCAGCAGCCCCCTGACCGAATACTACAATGAGCAGTTCTTC. The V gene is TRBV9, the J gene TRBJ2-1; D ambiguous. Trimming cost V 4 bases and J 3 bases, with 14 bases left between them. The CDR3 has 15 amino acids. Germline V gives CDR1 SGDLS, CDR2 YYNGEE.

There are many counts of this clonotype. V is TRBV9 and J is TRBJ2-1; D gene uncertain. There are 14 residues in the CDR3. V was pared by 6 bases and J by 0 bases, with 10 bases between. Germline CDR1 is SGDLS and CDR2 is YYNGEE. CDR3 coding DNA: TGTGCCAGCACCCCTTCGAGCTCCTACAATGAGCAGTTCTTC. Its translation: CASTPSSSYNEQFF.

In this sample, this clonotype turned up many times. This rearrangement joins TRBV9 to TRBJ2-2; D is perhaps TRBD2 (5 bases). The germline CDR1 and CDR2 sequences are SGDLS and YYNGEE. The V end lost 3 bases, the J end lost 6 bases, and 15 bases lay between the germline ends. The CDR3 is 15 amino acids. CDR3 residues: CASSETPGLAGELFF. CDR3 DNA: TGTGCCAGCAGCGAGACCCCGGGGTTGGCCGGGGAGCTGTTTTTT.

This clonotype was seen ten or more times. The CDR3: CASSVGANNEQFF. The CDR3 region has the DNA TGTGCCAGCAGCGTCGGGGCGAACAATGAGCAGTTCTTC. The J gene is TRBJ2-1, the V gene TRBV9; D possibly matches TRBD1 or TRBD2 (5 bases each). The CDR3 has 13 residues. Germline V gives CDR1 SGDLS, CDR2 YYNGEE. Trimming removed 2 bases at V and 5 bases at J, with 8 bases between. Full variable domain (outside the CDR3, taken from reference TRBV9 and TRBJ2-1): DSGVTQTPKHLITATGQRVTLRCSPRSGDLSVYWYQQSLDQGLQFLIQYYNGEERAKGNILERFSAQQFPDLHSELNLSSLELGDSALYFCASSVGANNEQFFGPGTRLTVL.

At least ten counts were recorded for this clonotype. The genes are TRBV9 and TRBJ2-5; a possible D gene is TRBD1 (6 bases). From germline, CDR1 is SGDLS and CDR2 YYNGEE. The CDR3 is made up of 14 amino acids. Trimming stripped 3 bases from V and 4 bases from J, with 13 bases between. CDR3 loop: CASSDTGLGETQYF. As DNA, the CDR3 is TGTGCCAGCAGCGATACAGGGTTGGGAGAGACCCAGTACTTC.

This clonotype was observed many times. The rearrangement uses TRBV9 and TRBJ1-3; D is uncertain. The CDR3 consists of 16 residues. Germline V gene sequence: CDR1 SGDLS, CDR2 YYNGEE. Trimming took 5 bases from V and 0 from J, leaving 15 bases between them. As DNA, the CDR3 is TGTGCCAGCAGTCCTGACCCAGTGAGCTCTGGAAACACCATATATTTT. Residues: CASSPDPVSSGNTIYF.

CDR3 protein: CASSVATRSGGTRQETQYF. CDR3 DNA: TGTGCCAGCAGCGTAGCTACCCGAAGCGGGGGGACGCGCCAAGAGACCCAGTACTTC. The chain couples TRBV9 to TRBJ2-5; 9 positions match TRBD2. The V gene end was trimmed by 0 bases and the J gene end by 1 base; junction bases not matched to a gene: 13. This CDR3 has 19 residues. The germline CDR1 and CDR2 sequences are SGDLS and YYNGEE.

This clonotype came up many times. The CDR3 here is CASSTPGTGTFVTGELFF. The CDR3 region has the DNA TGTGCCAGCAGCACCCCGGGGACAGGGACTTTCGTCACCGGGGAGCTGTTTTTT. The V and J genes are TRBV9 and TRBJ2-2, with TRBD1 identical over 9 bases. The CDR3 is 18 amino acids. Unmatched junction bases numbered 14, after V lost 4 bases and J lost 4 bases. The germline CDR1 and CDR2 sequences are SGDLS and YYNGEE.

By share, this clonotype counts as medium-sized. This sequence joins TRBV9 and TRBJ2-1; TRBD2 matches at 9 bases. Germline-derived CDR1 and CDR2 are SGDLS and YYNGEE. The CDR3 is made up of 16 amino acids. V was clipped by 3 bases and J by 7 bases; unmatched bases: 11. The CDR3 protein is CASSEPPGGRANEQFF. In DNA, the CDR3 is TGTGCCAGCAGCGAGCCCCCGGGCGGGAGGGCAAATGAGCAGTTCTTC.

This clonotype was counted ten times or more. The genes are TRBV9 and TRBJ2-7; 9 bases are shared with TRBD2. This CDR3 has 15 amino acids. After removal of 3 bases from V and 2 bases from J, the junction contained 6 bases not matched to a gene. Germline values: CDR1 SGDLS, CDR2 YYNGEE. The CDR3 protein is CASSGEAGGPYEQYF. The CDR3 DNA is TGTGCCAGCAGCGGGGAAGCGGGAGGCCCCTACGAGCAGTACTTC.

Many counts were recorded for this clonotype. DNA for the CDR3: TGTGCCAGCAGCGTACTAGCGGAATTTATCAATGAGCAGTTCTTC. Its translation: CASSVLAEFINEQFF. This rearrangement joins TRBV9 to TRBJ2-1; 7 bases map to TRBD2. The CDR3 extends over 15 amino acids. The germline V gene encodes CDR1 SGDLS and CDR2 YYNGEE. Trimming removed 1 base from V and 6 bases from J; junction bases left unmatched: 7.

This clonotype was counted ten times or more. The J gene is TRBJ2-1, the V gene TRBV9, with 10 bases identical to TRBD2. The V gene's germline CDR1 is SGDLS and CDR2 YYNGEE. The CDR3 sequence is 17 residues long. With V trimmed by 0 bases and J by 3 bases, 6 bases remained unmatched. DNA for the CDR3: TGTGCCAGCAGCGTAGCTCGGACTAGCGGAAACTACAATGAGCAGTTCTTC. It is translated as CASSVARTSGNYNEQFF.

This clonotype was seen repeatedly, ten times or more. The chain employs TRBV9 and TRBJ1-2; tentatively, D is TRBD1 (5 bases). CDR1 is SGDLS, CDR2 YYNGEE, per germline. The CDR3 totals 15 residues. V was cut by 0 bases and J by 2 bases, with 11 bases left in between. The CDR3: CASSVDPTVNYGYTF. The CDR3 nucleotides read TGTGCCAGCAGCGTAGACCCGACAGTAAACTATGGCTACACCTTC. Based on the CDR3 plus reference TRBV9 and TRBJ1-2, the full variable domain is DSGVTQTPKHLITATGQRVTLRCSPRSGDLSVYWYQQSLDQGLQFLIQYYNGEERAKGNILERFSAQQFPDLHSELNLSSLELGDSALYFCASSVDPTVNYGYTFGSGTRLTVV.

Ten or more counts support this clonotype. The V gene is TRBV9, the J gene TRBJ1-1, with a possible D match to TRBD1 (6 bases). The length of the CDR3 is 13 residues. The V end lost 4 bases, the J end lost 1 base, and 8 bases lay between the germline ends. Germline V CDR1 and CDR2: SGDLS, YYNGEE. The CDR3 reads CASSIQGNTEAFF. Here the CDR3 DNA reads TGTGCCAGCAGCATACAGGGGAACACTGAAGCTTTCTTT.